Shown below are 20 T cell receptor beta chains from a single sample sequenced in a study of blood T cell repertoires in COVID-19. The table came from immunoSEQ multiplex PCR; TCRdb's copy has only in-frame clones and leaves some out. This table has under 200,000 clones, 87% appearing once. The sequenced sample was peripheral blood. The origin of the receptors is a woman aged 60-75 years who had recovered from COVID-19.

CDR3 sequence: CASRTYIEEKLFF. The CDR3 DNA reads TGTGCCAGCAGGACATACATTGAGGAAAAACTGTTTTTT. The chain joins TRBV12-3 or TRBV12-4 to TRBJ1-4, with D uncertain. Trimming took 6 bases from V and 8 from J, leaving 13 bases between them. This CDR3 has 13 residues.

This clone has a single count. The chain employs TRBV28 and TRBJ1-1; 9 bases are a match to TRBD1. Trimming at V came to 5 bases and at J to 8 bases, leaving 9 bases not matched to a gene. Germline values: CDR1 MDHEN, CDR2 SYDVKM. CDR3 length equals 14 residues. In nucleotides, the CDR3 is TGTGCCAGCAGTACGGGACAGGGAAGGAGGGAAGCTTTCTTT. This encodes CASSTGQGRREAFF.

The chain carries TRBV11-2 and TRBJ2-5, with 9 bases matching TRBD2. V shed 6 bases, J shed 5 bases, and the junction held 10 bases outside the gene matches. This CDR3 is 15 amino acids long. The V gene's germline CDR1 is SGHAT and CDR2 FQNNGV. The CDR3 region is CASREPGLALETQYF. In nucleotides, the CDR3 is TGTGCCAGCAGGGAACCCGGACTAGCGTTGGAGACCCAGTACTTC.

With respect to this clone: One junction end does not reproduce the germline sequence, and a read error may be involved. The J gene is TRBJ2-2, the V gene TRBV5-1; 9 nucleotides agree with TRBD1. The CDR3 runs to 14 residues. CDR1 and CDR2 from the germline V gene are SGHRS and YFSETQ. DNA of the CDR3: TGCGCCACCAGCAGACAGGGGGACACCGGGGAGCTGTTTTTT. Protein product: CATSRQGDTGELFF.

A few counts support this clone. The genes are TRBV11-3 and TRBJ2-5, with unresolved D. Trimming took 4 bases from V and 7 from J, leaving 19 bases between them. CDR1 is SGHNT and CDR2 is YENEEA in the germline V gene. CDR3 length: 15 residues. In DNA form, the CDR3 reads TGTGCCAGCAGCTCCGTGGAGCCAACGAGGCTGACCCAGTACTTC. As protein: CASSSVEPTRLTQYF.

The V gene is TRBV7-3, the J gene TRBJ2-3; 12 bases match TRBD2. Germline V gene lookup returns CDR1 SGHTA and CDR2 FQGTGA. The CDR3 is made up of 15 amino acids. V trimming: 4 bases; J trimming: 5 bases; junction bases outside the gene matches: 4. The CDR3 sequence is CASSSSGGAGDTQYF. In DNA, the CDR3 is TGTGCCAGCAGCTCTAGCGGGGGGGCCGGAGATACGCAGTATTTT.

This clone was recorded only once. The rearrangement links TRBV28 to TRBJ1-2; TRBD1 agrees at 12 bases. Trimming removed 5 bases from V and 5 bases from J; junction bases left unmatched: 6. CDR1 is MDHEN, CDR2 SYDVKM, per germline. CDR3 length: 15 amino acids. CDR3 bases: TGTGCCAGCAGTGCAGCGGGACAGGGGGCTTATGGCTACACCTTC. Amino acid sequence: CASSAAGQGAYGYTF.

J is TRBJ2-2 and V is TRBV7-3, with TRBD2 as a possible D gene (6 bases). CDR3 length equals 15 residues. Per germline, CDR1 SGHTA and CDR2 FQGTGA. V gave up 2 bases and J gave up 3 bases, with 10 bases separating them. The CDR3 DNA is TGTGCCAGCAGCTTAGGGGGACTCTACACCGGGGAGCTGTTTTTT. This gives the protein CASSLGGLYTGELFF. Full variable domain (outside the CDR3, taken from reference TRBV7-3 and TRBJ2-2): GAGVSQTPSNKVTEKGKYVELRCDPISGHTALYWYRQSLGQGPEFLIYFQGTGAADDSGLPNDRFFAVRPEGSVSTLKIQRTERGDSAVYLCASSLGGLYTGELFFGEGSRLTVL.

The chain combines TRBV5-4 with TRBJ1-1; 9 bases are a match to TRBD1. CDR3 length: 14 amino acids. Germline V gives CDR1 SGHNT, CDR2 YYREEE (reference sequence). The V and J ends lost 3 bases and 3 bases, in that order; junction bases with no gene match: 3. This chain's CDR3 is CASSSGQGDTEAFF. CDR3 nucleotide sequence: TGTGCCAGCAGCTCGGGACAGGGCGACACTGAAGCTTTCTTT.

The J gene is TRBJ2-2, the V gene TRBV19; 12 bases match TRBD2. CDR1 and CDR2 from the germline V gene are LNHDA and SQIVND (reference sequence). The CDR3 has 19 amino acids. With 5 bases clipped from V and 3 bases from J, the junction kept 13 bases outside the gene matches. CDR3 in DNA: TGTGCCAGTAGTCCGCTTCGACTAGCGGGGGACCCGGACACCGGGGAGCTGTTTTTT. This codes for CASSPLRLAGDPDTGELFF.

J is TRBJ1-5 and V is TRBV10-3; maybe TRBD1 (6 bases). Germline lookup yields CDR1 ENHRY and CDR2 SYGVKD. V was pared by 0 bases and J by 3 bases, with 9 bases between. The CDR3 has 15 residues. CDR3 residues: CAISESRGNNQPQHF. The CDR3 coding sequence is TGTGCCATCAGTGAGTCCAGGGGTAACAATCAGCCCCAGCATTTT.

V usage is TRBV5-1 and J usage is TRBJ2-5, with TRBD2 as a possible D gene (7 bases). Germline V gives CDR1 SGHRS, CDR2 YFSETQ. V was pared by 7 bases and J by 5 bases, with 18 bases between. This CDR3 comprises 14 residues. CDR3 bases: TGCGCCAGCGAAGAGGGGGGGGTCCTCGAGACCCAGTACTTC. The encoded protein is CASEEGGVLETQYF.

The chain combines TRBV4-1 with TRBJ1-1; D not resolved. Looked up from germline, CDR1 is MGHRA and CDR2 is YSYEKL. This CDR3 region has 16 residues. Trimming removed 4 bases from V and 4 bases from J, with 19 bases in between. The CDR3 spells CASSRSFYTEGTEAFF. The DNA of the CDR3 is TGCGCCAGCAGCCGTTCCTTCTACACGGAGGGCACTGAAGCTTTCTTT.

Remarks on this clone: This sample also contains other DNA sequences that code for the same CDR3. V gene TRBV7-9 combines with J gene TRBJ2-1; the match to TRBD1 covers 10 bases. The length of the CDR3 is 15 residues. CDR1 is SEHNR and CDR2 is FQNEAQ in the germline V gene (reference sequence). The V gene end was trimmed by 1 base and the J gene end by 9 bases; junction bases not matched to a gene: 6. The CDR3 DNA reads TGTGCCAGCAGCTTAGGGGGACAGGGGTTGGGTGAGCAGTTCTTC. It specifies CASSLGGQGLGEQFF.

The CDR3 spells CASRSNRGNQETQYF. The CDR3 bases are TGTGCCAGCAGATCCAACAGGGGAAATCAGGAGACCCAGTACTTC. This chain links TRBV27 with TRBJ2-5; TRBD1 aligns across 7 bases. Germline CDR1 and CDR2: MNHEY and SMNVEV (reference sequence). There are 15 residues in the CDR3. Losses at the gene ends were 6 bases for V and 5 bases for J; bases not matched to a gene: 12.

V and J are TRBV18 and TRBJ2-5; 9 bases are a match to TRBD1. The CDR3 contains 14 residues. The germline V gene has CDR1 KGHSH and CDR2 LQKENI. Losses at the gene ends were 3 bases for V and 4 bases for J; bases not matched to a gene: 3. CDR3 DNA: TGTGCCAGCTCACCCACAGGGGGCGTAGAGACCCAGTACTTC. Protein: CASSPTGGVETQYF.

The rearrangement links TRBV18 to TRBJ1-4; D possibly corresponds to TRBD1 (5 bases). Germline V gene data show CDR1 as KGHSH and CDR2 as LQKENI. Between the trimmed V and J ends, which lost 3 bases and 7 bases, there was a span of 12 bases. This CDR3 is built from 14 residues. The CDR3 reads CASSPSRGAEKLFF. The CDR3 DNA reads TGTGCCAGCTCACCCTCTAGGGGTGCTGAAAAACTGTTTTTT.

This rearrangement joins TRBV5-8 to TRBJ2-7; 10 bases map to TRBD1. The germline gives CDR1 SGHTS, CDR2 YDEGEE. The CDR3 is 15 amino acids. Trimming at V came to 4 bases and at J to 3 bases, leaving 7 bases not matched to a gene. The CDR3 DNA reads TGTGCCAGCAGCCGGGGACAGGGGAATTTCTACGAGCAGTACTTC. It yields the protein CASSRGQGNFYEQYF.

This clone was seen a handful of times. The V call is TRBV6-6, the J call TRBJ2-2, with 10 bases lining up with TRBD1. This CDR3 has 13 residues. Trimming removed 7 bases from V and 8 bases from J; junction bases left unmatched: 4. Germline CDR1 MNHNY, CDR2 SVGAGI (reference sequence). CDR3 protein: CASNDRGRGELFF. DNA for the CDR3: TGTGCCAGCAACGACAGGGGGCGGGGGGAGCTGTTTTTT.

The rearrangement links TRBV6-5 to TRBJ2-5; no clear D. This CDR3 is 13 amino acids long. Trimming removed 4 bases at V and 4 bases at J, with 10 bases between. Germline CDR1 reads MNHEY; CDR2 reads SVGAGI. The CDR3 DNA follows: TGTGCCAGCAGTTGGCTCGCTGGAGAGACCCAGTACTTC. Translated: CASSWLAGETQYF.